The text below deals with one T cell receptor beta chain. The target antigen is unknown. PCR amplification relied on 60 Vbeta primers (plus 13 Jbeta primers). Assay: immunoSEQ multiplex PCR; the TCRdb copy retains only in-frame clones and omits some. Of approximately 210,000 clones listed, 77% were seen once; the top ten hold roughly 2.1%. This entry is derived from a study of cytomegalovirus exposure and HLA in healthy donors. This CDR3 contains 14 residues. V was pared by 5 bases and J by 2 bases, with 6 bases of the junction left unmatched. The germline CDR1 and CDR2 sequences are SGHRS and YFSETQ. General study results and limits: In vitro experiments confirmed that a few CMV-associated chains were specific for CMV antigens.

The receptor was isolated from a woman aged 25 to 39 in good health and CMV-seropositive. The chain joins TRBV5-1 to TRBJ2-7; the match to TRBD1 covers 8 bases. Sequencing input: PBMCs. CDR3: CASRRTGGPYEQYF. The CDR3, as DNA: TGCGCCAGCAGAAGAACAGGGGGTCCCTACGAGCAGTACTTC.